This TCR beta chain originates from a study of cytomegalovirus exposure and HLA in healthy donors. This clone has more than one count but fewer than ten. In the PCR, 60 Vbeta and 13 Jbeta primers were used. Clones were read by immunoSEQ multiplex PCR, and TCRdb kept only the in-frame ones, dropping some. The repertoire has approximately 110,000 clones, over 75% of them found once; the top ten carry about 3.9%. The sample comprised PBMCs. This sequence was found in a human donor in good health.

CDR3 DNA sequence: TGCGCCAGCAGCTTGGGAGGTGAATTCTACGAGCAGTACTTC. Translated: CASSLGGEFYEQYF. This chain connects TRBV5-1 to TRBJ2-7; D remains unclear. The V end was cut by 0 bases, the J end by 3 bases, with 10 bases between. This CDR3 spans 14 amino acids. CDR1 and CDR2 (germline): SGHRS, YFSETQ.